A selection of T cell receptor beta chains follows, all from one sample in a study of cytomegalovirus exposure and HLA in healthy donors. Here immunoSEQ multiplex PCR was the method, and the copy in TCRdb shows in-frame clones only, minus some. The sample contains 300,000 to 450,000 clones, 70% to 90% of which appear only once. Material: PBMCs. These receptors originate from a woman younger than 35 in good health and CMV-seronegative. Both conserved end residues are part of each CDR3. Fields, in order: clone size, D gene, J gene, V gene, CDR3 protein, CDR3 DNA. A D gene is named only where the DNA matches it firmly. Clone size is given for some rows only: seen once, a few or many times, or a class if the clone is expanded.

few,TRBD1,TRBJ2-5,TRBV5-1,CASSLKGQGRETQYF,TGCGCCAGCAGCTTGAAGGGACAGGGGCGAGAGACCCAGTACTTC
-,TRBD2,TRBJ2-7,TRBV2,CASRATSGGDYEQYF,TGTGCCAGCAGGGCGACTAGCGGGGGGGATTACGAGCAGTACTTC
once,-,TRBJ1-1,TRBV4-1,CASSQVREDGVEAFF,TGCGCCAGCAGCCAAGTAAGGGAGGATGGAGTGGAAGCTTTCTTT
-,-,TRBJ2-1,TRBV27,CASSDLPSSYNEQFF,TGTGCCAGCAGTGACCTCCCTAGCAGCTACAATGAGCAGTTCTTC
once,TRBD1,TRBJ2-3,TRBV30,CAWDSGTGSDTQYF,TGTGCCTGGGACTCCGGGACAGGGTCAGATACGCAGTATTTT
-,TRBD2,TRBJ2-2,TRBV7-3,CASSPLAGNTGELFF,TGTGCCAGCAGCCCCTTAGCGGGGAACACCGGGGAGCTGTTTTTT
-,-,TRBJ2-1,TRBV29-1,CSGRGGGNNEQFF,TGCAGCGGTAGAGGGGGGGGAAACAATGAGCAGTTCTTC
-,-,TRBJ1-1,TRBV2,CASMRVVNTEAFF,TGTGCCAGCATGCGGGTGGTGAACACTGAAGCTTTCTTT
-,TRBD1,TRBJ1-1,TRBV15,CATSRSAGGQNTEAFF,TGTGCCACCAGCAGATCAGCAGGGGGCCAGAACACTGAAGCTTTCTTT
-,TRBD2,TRBJ2-5,TRBV27,CASRGSGLAGGYQETQYF,TGTGCCAGCAGAGGATCTGGACTAGCGGGAGGCTACCAAGAGACCCAGTACTTC
-,-,TRBJ1-1,TRBV2,CASGTRRVGTEAFF,TGTGCCAGCGGAACGAGGCGGGTGGGCACTGAAGCTTTCTTT
-,TRBD2,TRBJ2-3,TRBV27,CASSQREGSGRLRSTDTQYF,TGTGCCAGCAGTCAACGGGAGGGTAGCGGGAGACTAAGGAGCACAGATACGCAGTATTTT
many,-,TRBJ1-2,TRBV30,CAWSVQLGYGYTF,TGTGCCTGGAGTGTACAGTTGGGCTATGGCTACACCTTC
once,TRBD1,TRBJ2-1,TRBV27,CASSIGTDNEQFF,TGTGCCAGCAGTATAGGGACAGACAATGAGCAGTTCTTC
-,-,TRBJ2-6,TRBV5-6,CASSLYSSSSGANVLTF,TGTGCCAGCAGCTTGTACAGCTCGAGCTCTGGGGCCAACGTCCTGACTTTC
-,-,TRBJ2-5,TRBV11-1,CASSWTADEQETQYF,TGTGCCAGCAGTTGGACAGCCGACGAACAAGAGACCCAGTACTTC
-,TRBD1,TRBJ2-7,TRBV19,CASSTTRTGGGSYEQYF,TGTGCCAGTAGTACCACTCGGACAGGGGGCGGGTCCTACGAGCAGTACTTC
-,-,TRBJ2-7,TRBV27,CASSLSELYEQYF,TGTGCCAGCAGTTTATCTGAGCTTTACGAGCAGTACTTC
-,-,TRBJ2-7,TRBV5-6,CASSLFQGLTYEQYF,TGTGCCAGCAGCTTGTTCCAGGGGCTTACCTACGAGCAGTACTTC
-,TRBD1,TRBJ1-4,TRBV5-4,CASRRTGSNEKLFF,TGTGCCAGCAGACGGACAGGGTCTAATGAAAAACTGTTTTTT
-,TRBD1,TRBJ1-6,TRBV18,CASSHDRGGSPLHF,TGTGCCAGCTCACATGACAGGGGAGGTTCACCCCTCCACTTT
-,TRBD2,TRBJ2-1,TRBV14,CASSRTSGGNEQFF,TGTGCCAGCAGTCGGACTAGCGGAGGCAATGAGCAGTTCTTC
-,-,TRBJ2-6,TRBV7-6,CASSLTPGVGANVLTF,TGTGCCAGCAGCTTAACCCCAGGGGTTGGGGCCAACGTCCTGACTTTC
-,-,TRBJ2-3,TRBV5-4,CASSERQNTQYF,TGTGCCAGCAGCGAGAGGCAGAATACGCAGTATTTT
once,TRBD2,TRBJ2-1,TRBV11-2,CASSPGGRGVYNEQFF,TGTGCCAGCAGCCCCGGGGGGCGGGGGGTCTACAATGAGCAGTTCTTC
-,-,TRBJ2-1,TRBV29-1,CSAEVYGNSYNEQFF,TGCAGCGCCGAAGTATACGGGAACTCCTACAATGAGCAGTTCTTC
-,-,TRBJ1-2,TRBV30,CAWGSGNYGYTF,TGTGCCTGGGGATCAGGGAACTATGGCTACACCTTC
once,TRBD2,TRBJ2-3,TRBV27,CASSFGGGRTDTQYF,TGTGCCAGCAGTTTCGGGGGGGGACGCACAGATACGCAGTATTTT
-,-,TRBJ1-2,TRBV19,CAAGPGYGYTF,TGTGCCGCCGGCCCGGGTTATGGCTACACCTTC
-,-,TRBJ2-6,TRBV6-1,CASSEWSSGSGANVLTF,TGTGCCAGCAGTGAATGGAGTAGCGGCTCTGGGGCCAACGTCCTGACTTTC
-,-,TRBJ2-5,TRBV7-9,CASSPIPGLQETQYF,TGTGCCAGCAGCCCAATTCCCGGACTTCAAGAGACCCAGTACTTC
-,-,TRBJ2-3,TRBV19,CASRSGGTDTQYF,TGTGCCAGTAGATCCGGGGGCACAGATACGCAGTATTTT
-,-,TRBJ1-5,TRBV28,CASTQGGRNQPQHF,TGTGCCAGCACACAGGGCGGGCGCAATCAGCCCCAGCATTTT
few,TRBD2,TRBJ2-1,TRBV10-1,CASSDPGGPLF,TGCGCCAGCAGTGATCCGGGGGGGCCTCTCTTC
-,TRBD2,TRBJ2-7,TRBV11-1,CASSLAGSSGTYEQYF,TGTGCCAGCAGCTTAGCGGGATCTAGCGGGACCTACGAGCAGTACTTC
-,-,TRBJ2-3,TRBV28,CASSMREGDTQYF,TGTGCCAGCAGTATGAGGGAAGGAGATACGCAGTATTTT
-,-,TRBJ2-3,TRBV28,CASNSPGGTDTQYF,TGTGCCAGCAACTCCCCGGGTGGGACAGATACGCAGTATTTT